Following are 18 T cell receptor beta chains from one sample sequenced in a study of shared clonotypes between healthy human individuals. Clones were read by immunoSEQ multiplex PCR, and TCRdb kept only the in-frame ones, dropping some. The sample lists 1.4 million to 1.5 million clones, approximately 97% seen once, with more than 0.9% in the top ten. The sample was naive CD4+ T cells sorted from blood. Sample subset: CD45RA+ positively selected. These receptors all stem from a man aged 25 to 45 in good health.

This chain joins TRBV7-6 and TRBJ1-3, with D maybe TRBD1 (6 bases). The CDR3 runs to 15 residues. V was shortened by 3 bases and J by 4 bases, with 13 bases between the two germline ends. Germline CDR1 and CDR2: SGHVS and FNYEAQ. The CDR3 sequence: CASSLNGQPGNTIYF. The DNA for the CDR3 is TGTGCCAGCAGCTTGAATGGACAGCCAGGAAACACCATATATTTT.

This clone appeared a single time. This chain links TRBV5-6 with TRBJ2-3, with a tentative D call TRBD1 (5 bases). This CDR3 comprises 13 residues. V lost 3 bases to trimming and J lost 7 bases, with 12 bases between them. Per germline, CDR1 SGHDT and CDR2 YYEEEE. CDR3 DNA: TGTGCCAGCAGCTCCGCAGGGAAGAATACGCAGTATTTT. This sequence encodes CASSSAGKNTQYF.

This chain uses TRBV5-5 with TRBJ2-3, with D perhaps being TRBD1 or TRBD2 (5 bases each). The CDR3 is made up of 13 amino acids. Trimming removed 4 bases from V and 8 bases from J, with 14 bases in between. The germline CDR1 and CDR2 sequences are SGHKS and YYEKEE (reference sequence). CDR3 coding DNA: TGTGCCAGCAGCCTGGGGACCCCGGGTACGCAGTATTTT. Amino acid sequence: CASSLGTPGTQYF.

This chain uses TRBV19 with TRBJ2-7; D might be TRBD2 (6 bases). Looked up from germline, CDR1 is LNHDA and CDR2 is SQIVND (reference sequence). V lost 6 bases and J lost 2, with 20 bases in between. This CDR3 has 16 amino acids. CDR3 nucleotide sequence: TGTGCCAGTAGACCCCGGGGTAGCGGACCACCCTACGAGCAGTACTTC. Amino acid sequence: CASRPRGSGPPYEQYF.

V and J are TRBV19 and TRBJ1-5; 9 nucleotides agree with TRBD1. The CDR3 consists of 15 residues. With V trimmed by 6 bases and J by 4 bases, 7 bases remained unmatched. In germline, CDR1 is LNHDA, CDR2 SQIVND (reference sequence). The CDR3: CASRRTGEGNQPQHF. The CDR3 DNA sequence: TGTGCCAGTAGGAGGACAGGGGAAGGTAATCAGCCCCAGCATTTT.

This chain connects TRBV27 to TRBJ2-6, with a possible D match to TRBD2 (5 bases). The CDR3 contains 16 residues. Deletions cut 4 bases from V and 2 bases from J, with 12 bases between. Per the germline V gene, CDR1 is MNHEY and CDR2 is SMNVEV (reference sequence). In DNA, the CDR3 is TGTGCCAGCAGTTCCCTAGCAGCCCCTGGGGCCAACGTCCTGACTTTC. Residues: CASSSLAAPGANVLTF.

This clone was found once. V and J are TRBV10-2 and TRBJ2-5; 7 bases match TRBD1. J gave up 2 bases and V 6 bases, and 12 bases lay outside the gene matches. The CDR3 has 16 amino acids. Germline CDR1 is WSHSY and CDR2 is SAAADI. CDR3 protein: CASRADRVGGQETQYF. CDR3 bases: TGCGCCAGCAGGGCCGACAGGGTCGGCGGGCAAGAGACCCAGTACTTC.

The chain joins TRBV4-1 to TRBJ2-7; possibly TRBD2 for D (6 bases). CDR1 is MGHRA and CDR2 is YSYEKL in the germline V gene. The CDR3 length is 16 residues. Trimming shortened V by 0 bases and J by 0 bases, and 12 bases separated the two germline ends. In nucleotides, the CDR3 is TGCGCCAGCAGCCAAGAATTAGCGGAAAGCTCCTACGAGCAGTACTTC. Its translation is CASSQELAESSYEQYF.

V and J are TRBV9 and TRBJ2-1; unclear D gene. Trimming took 3 bases from V and 0 from J, leaving 7 bases between them. The CDR3 is 14 amino acids. Germline lookup yields CDR1 SGDLS and CDR2 YYNGEE. CDR3: CASSGLSSYNEQFF. The CDR3 DNA follows: TGTGCCAGCAGCGGGCTAAGCTCCTACAATGAGCAGTTCTTC. Supplemented by reference TRBV9 and TRBJ2-1, the full variable domain reads DSGVTQTPKHLITATGQRVTLRCSPRSGDLSVYWYQQSLDQGLQFLIQYYNGEERAKGNILERFSAQQFPDLHSELNLSSLELGDSALYFCASSGLSSYNEQFFGPGTRLTVL.

This clone has only one observation. The J gene is TRBJ2-3, the V gene TRBV2, with a weak D call TRBD1 (5 bases). The CDR3 contains 14 residues. V lost 6 bases, J lost 2 bases, and 12 bases lay in between. Germline V lookup: CDR1 SNHLY, CDR2 FYNNEI. This CDR3 is CASSLGLTTDTQYF. CDR3 in DNA: TGTGCCAGCAGCCTGGGGCTAACCACAGATACGCAGTATTTT. Based on the CDR3 plus reference TRBV2 and TRBJ2-3, the full variable domain is EPEVTQTPSHQVTQMGQEVILRCVPISNHLYFYWYRQILGQKVEFLVSFYNNEISEKSEIFDDQFSVERPDGSNFTLKIRSTKLEDSAMYFCASSLGLTTDTQYFGPGTRLTVL.

V gene TRBV19 combines with J gene TRBJ1-1, with TRBD1 matching over 7 bases. Looked up from germline, CDR1 is LNHDA and CDR2 is SQIVND (reference sequence). The CDR3 contains 16 residues. The V gene end was trimmed by 10 bases and the J gene end by 3 bases; junction bases not matched to a gene: 17. CDR3 residues: CATIPTGPAGYTEAFF. The CDR3 DNA sequence: TGTGCCACCATCCCGACAGGGCCCGCAGGGTACACTGAAGCTTTCTTT.

V and J are TRBV5-1 and TRBJ2-2, with unresolved D. The germline gives CDR1 SGHRS, CDR2 YFSETQ. V gave up 7 bases and J gave up 4 bases, with 11 bases separating them. This CDR3 is 13 amino acids long. Written as DNA, the CDR3 is TGCGCCAGCGCCTCAGGTCCCACCGGGGAGCTGTTTTTT. Translating it yields CASASGPTGELFF.

The chain has TRBV11-3 and TRBJ2-1, with 10 bases matching TRBD1. Germline CDR1 and CDR2: SGHNT and YENEEA. This CDR3 has 15 residues. The junction had 8 bases not matched to a gene; V was cut back by 5 bases and J by 7 bases. The CDR3 loop is CASSPGQGDSNEQFF. DNA for the CDR3: TGTGCCAGCAGCCCCGGACAGGGGGACTCGAATGAGCAGTTCTTC.

In this sample, this clone turned up once. The chain is built from TRBV4-1 and TRBJ1-2; D unresolved. This CDR3 comprises 17 residues. Trimming took 3 bases from V and 3 from J, leaving 20 bases between them. Germline values: CDR1 MGHRA, CDR2 YSYEKL. The CDR3 sequence is CASSQVMASASYYGYTF. The CDR3 nucleotides are TGCGCCAGCAGCCAGGTTATGGCGTCAGCCTCCTACTATGGCTACACCTTC.

V gene TRBV6-5 combines with J gene TRBJ1-2; no reliable D call. Germline CDR1 is MNHEY and CDR2 is SVGAGI. V lost 3 bases and J 1 base, leaving 9 bases between the germline ends. The CDR3 contains 14 residues. The CDR3 sequence: CASSYSGFNYGYTF. The DNA of the CDR3 is TGTGCCAGCAGTTATTCGGGTTTTAACTATGGCTACACCTTC.

The J gene is TRBJ1-1, the V gene TRBV5-1; weak D call: TRBD1 (5 bases). The CDR3 totals 12 residues. Trimming stripped 2 bases from V and 8 bases from J, with 10 bases between. The V gene's germline CDR1 is SGHRS and CDR2 YFSETQ. The CDR3: CASSFGTAEAFF. CDR3 nucleotides: TGCGCCAGCAGCTTCGGGACGGCCGAAGCTTTCTTT.

The rearrangement links TRBV28 to TRBJ2-7; 7 bases align to TRBD2. CDR3 length: 12 residues. Looked up from germline, CDR1 is MDHEN and CDR2 is SYDVKM. V lost 4 bases to trimming and J lost 6 bases; unmatched junction nucleotides: 3. The CDR3 DNA reads as TGTGCCAGCAGTTCCGGGGGGAGCGAGCAGTACTTC. Its translation: CASSSGGSEQYF.

The gene calls are TRBV9 and TRBJ1-3, with a tentative D call TRBD1 (6 bases). The CDR3 sequence is 14 residues long. Per the germline V gene, CDR1 is SGDLS and CDR2 is YYNGEE. The ends were cut back, 0 bases at V and 4 bases at J, with 8 bases in the middle. The CDR3 here is CASSVDRVGNTIYF. The CDR3 DNA reads TGTGCCAGCAGCGTAGACAGGGTGGGAAACACCATATATTTT.